The sequence of this T cell receptor beta chain was determined in a study of technical replicates of blood from several donors. TCRdb's copy holds only in-frame clones and misses some; the assay was immunoSEQ multiplex PCR. The sample contains about 73,000 clones, 85% to 95% of which appear only once. This clone occurred a few times. Sequencing input: T cells isolated from PBMCs. The TCR sequence derives from a human donor in good health.

The CDR3 reads CASSPRDYTAKNIQYF. CDR3 DNA: TGTGCCAGCAGCCCCCGGGACTATACAGCCAAAAACATTCAGTACTTC. The chain has TRBV11-2 and TRBJ2-4; 7 positions match TRBD2. V was pared by 5 bases and J by 0 bases, with 7 bases of the junction left unmatched. The CDR3 covers 16 residues. Germline CDR1 and CDR2: SGHAT and FQNNGV.